Listed here are 17 T cell receptor beta chains from one sample, sequenced in a study of T cells in Graves' hyperthyroidism and ophthalmopathy. Amplification yielded TCR beta CDR3 regions, with RNA transcripts as the source. HTBI primers were used for first-round RT-PCR of the TCR CDR3. Each CDR3 protein gets one entry after TCRdb re-called the multiplex PCR reads with MiXCR. Of about 720,000 distinct CDR3 sequences listed, roughly 17% are singletons. Sequencing was done on a sample of blood. These receptors were collected from a man between 18 and 35 years old with Graves' hyperthyroidism.

This clonotype was counted ten times or more. In nucleotides, the CDR3 is TGCAGCGTAGACGGAGAGACCCAGTACTTC. Its protein is CSVDGETQYF. The rearrangement joins TRBV29-1 to TRBJ2-5, with D unresolved. Germline V gene data show CDR1 as SQVTM and CDR2 as ANQGSEA. CDR3 size: 10 residues. The V end lost 6 bases, the J end lost 4 bases, and 6 bases lay between the germline ends.

This clonotype was counted between two and nine times. The rearrangement uses TRBV7-3 and TRBJ2-1, with 7 positions matching TRBD2. This CDR3 is built from 15 residues. J gave up 4 bases and V 4 bases, and 7 bases lay outside the gene matches. Germline V lookup: CDR1 SGHTA, CDR2 FQGTGA. The CDR3 region has the DNA TGTGCCAGCAGCTCAGGACTAGTTCGATACAATGAGCAGTTCTTC. Protein sequence: CASSSGLVRYNEQFF.

This chain links TRBV25-1 with TRBJ2-6; D possibly matches TRBD1 or TRBD2 (5 bases each). Trimming removed 4 bases from V and 0 bases from J, with 13 bases in between. Germline CDR1 and CDR2: MGHDK and SYGVNS. The CDR3 has 17 amino acids. The CDR3 loop is CASSGDGLISGANVLTF. CDR3 nucleotide sequence: TGTGCCAGCAGTGGGGACGGATTGATCTCTGGGGCCAACGTCCTGACTTTC.

This clonotype was seen repeatedly, ten times or more. The V gene is TRBV5-1, the J gene TRBJ2-1, with 10 bases identical to TRBD2. V was clipped by 2 bases and J by 3 bases; unmatched bases: 8. This CDR3 is built from 17 residues. The V gene's germline CDR1 is SGHRS and CDR2 YFSETQ. CDR3 in DNA: TGCGCCAGCAGCTTAGTCCTAGCGGGGGTCGTCTACAATGAGCAGTTCTTC. It encodes CASSLVLAGVVYNEQFF. The variable domain in full, with the rest retrieved from reference TRBV5-1 and TRBJ2-1, is KAGVTQTPRYLIKTRGQQVTLSCSPISGHRSVSWYQQTPGQGLQFLFEYFSETQRNKGNFPGRFSGRQFSNSRSEMNVSTLELGDSALYLCASSLVLAGVVYNEQFFGPGTRLTVL.

The sample holds many counts of this clonotype. This sequence joins TRBV28 and TRBJ2-7; TRBD1 aligns across 7 bases. Trimming removed 5 bases from V and 4 bases from J; junction bases left unmatched: 11. The germline V gene encodes CDR1 MDHEN and CDR2 SYDVKM. This CDR3 has 15 residues. The CDR3 nucleotides are TGTGCCAGCAGTCCTAGGGGGCTCTATTCGTACGAGCAGTACTTC. This sequence encodes CASSPRGLYSYEQYF.

This clonotype has a handful of counts. The V and J genes are TRBV19 and TRBJ2-7; 11 bases agree with TRBD2. The germline V gene has CDR1 LNHDA and CDR2 SQIVND (reference sequence). CDR3 size: 14 residues. V was clipped by 9 bases and J by 0 bases; unmatched bases: 4. The CDR3 here is CARGTSGRSYEQYF. Written as DNA, the CDR3 is TGTGCCAGAGGGACTAGCGGACGCTCCTACGAGCAGTACTTC.

This clonotype was observed a handful of times. V usage is TRBV12-5 and J usage is TRBJ1-4; 7 nucleotides match TRBD1. Germline V lookup: CDR1 LGHNT, CDR2 FRNRAP. The length of the CDR3 is 16 residues. The V gene end was trimmed by 0 bases and the J gene end by 4 bases; junction bases not matched to a gene: 5. As DNA, the CDR3 is TGTGCTAGTGGTTTGGTAGAAAGGGGGCGTAATGAAAAACTGTTTTTT. Translation gives CASGLVERGRNEKLFF.

The genes are TRBV5-4 and TRBJ2-2, with a possible D match to TRBD2 (5 bases). The V gene's germline CDR1 is SGHNT and CDR2 YYREEE (reference sequence). V was shortened by 4 bases and J by 1 base, with 14 bases between the two germline ends. The CDR3 is made up of 16 amino acids. The CDR3 spells CASSRAITRNTGELFF. The CDR3 coding sequence is TGTGCCAGCAGCCGGGCCATAACTAGGAACACCGGGGAGCTGTTTTTT.

The V gene is TRBV12-3 or TRBV12-4, the J gene TRBJ2-1; D unresolved. V was trimmed by 1 base and J by 9 bases, leaving 10 bases between them. The CDR3 has 13 amino acids. The CDR3 bases are TGTGCCAGCAGTTTAGGGCCATCCCCTGAGCAGTTCTTC. Protein product: CASSLGPSPEQFF.

This clonotype came up a few times. V and J are TRBV9 and TRBJ2-1; tentative D call: TRBD2 (5 bases). Trimming shortened V by 0 bases and J by 3 bases, and 7 bases separated the two germline ends. The germline V gene encodes CDR1 SGDLS and CDR2 YYNGEE. The CDR3 is made up of 14 amino acids. The CDR3 nucleotides are TGTGCCAGCAGCGTAGACGGACTCTACAATGAGCAGTTCTTC. Protein: CASSVDGLYNEQFF.

In its sample, this clonotype was seen many times. V usage is TRBV12-3 or TRBV12-4 and J usage is TRBJ1-5, with D unclear. The V end lost 5 bases, the J end lost 0 bases, and 14 bases lay between the germline ends. This CDR3 spans 16 amino acids. The CDR3 DNA sequence: TGTGCCAGCAGTGAAGACGTGCTTTATAGCAATCAGCCCCAGCATTTT. This codes for CASSEDVLYSNQPQHF.

This clonotype was recorded at least ten times. The chain links TRBV28 to TRBJ2-3, with D maybe TRBD2 (6 bases). Trimming took 2 bases from V and 2 from J, leaving 8 bases between them. Germline loops: CDR1 MDHEN, CDR2 SYDVKM. This CDR3 is 14 amino acids long. CDR3 amino acids: CASSLAGTTDTQYF. The CDR3 DNA reads TGTGCCAGCAGTTTAGCGGGAACCACAGATACGCAGTATTTT.

This clonotype was recorded at least ten times. The rearrangement links TRBV2 to TRBJ2-7; weak D call: TRBD1 (5 bases). This CDR3 comprises 12 residues. V was clipped by 6 bases and J by 2 bases, with 8 bases between them. Germline loops: CDR1 SNHLY, CDR2 FYNNEI. DNA for the CDR3: TGTGCCAGCAGCGTAGGGGCCTACGAGCAGTACTTC. Amino acid sequence: CASSVGAYEQYF.

This clonotype has at least ten counts. CDR3 region: CASRRIQGNTEAFF. DNA of the CDR3: TGTGCCAGCAGACGAATACAGGGGAACACTGAAGCTTTCTTT. The gene calls are TRBV28 and TRBJ1-1, with D tentatively TRBD1 (6 bases). Germline V lookup: CDR1 MDHEN, CDR2 SYDVKM. Between the trimmed V and J ends, which lost 6 bases and 1 base, there was a span of 12 bases. The CDR3 spans 14 residues.

This clonotype has only a few counts. The CDR3 sequence: CAIGGGTPKAYF. The CDR3 DNA follows: TGTGCCATCGGAGGGGGGACTCCGAAGGCGTACTTC. The chain has TRBV10-3 and TRBJ2-7, with D perhaps matching TRBD1 or TRBD2 (6 bases each). The CDR3 has 12 amino acids. V lost 8 bases to trimming and J lost 12 bases, with 20 bases between them. Germline V lookup: CDR1 ENHRY, CDR2 SYGVKD.

This clonotype was recorded a few times. The CDR3 spells CASSRRGSGSGYNEQFF. CDR3 DNA: TGTGCCAGCAGCCGGCGAGGTAGCGGGAGTGGTTACAATGAGCAGTTCTTC. This chain joins TRBV7-3 and TRBJ2-1, with 9 bases that match TRBD2. Germline V gene data show CDR1 as SGHTA and CDR2 as FQGTGA. The trim removed 5 bases at V and 4 bases at J, leaving 12 bases unmatched. The length of the CDR3 is 17 residues.

This chain uses TRBV25-1 with TRBJ2-2; D unclear. The CDR3 loop spans 13 amino acids. The V end was cut by 5 bases, the J end by 4 bases, with 8 bases between. The germline CDR1 and CDR2 sequences are MGHDK and SYGVNS. The chain's CDR3 is CASSQEVTGELFF. The DNA for the CDR3 is TGTGCCAGCAGTCAAGAAGTCACCGGGGAGCTGTTTTTT. Full variable domain (outside the CDR3, taken from reference TRBV25-1 and TRBJ2-2): EADIYQTPRYLVIGTGKKITLECSQTMGHDKMYWYQQDPGMELHLIHYSYGVNSTEKGDLSSESTVSRIRTEHFPLTLESARPSHTSQYLCASSQEVTGELFFGEGSRLTVL.